The 6 T cell receptor beta chains given below trace back to one sample, sequenced in a study of vaccination and CD4 T cells after COVID-19. These receptors lack a known antigen. Oncomine TCR Beta short-read sequencing was applied to DNA from cultured CD4+ T cells. Using its own MiXCR run on the PCR reads, TCRdb lists one record per CDR3 protein. The data contain 2,500 to 3,000 distinct CDR3 sequences, 20% to 25% of them singletons. The sample's treatment: roughly nine-day PBMC culture with coronavirus spike peptide pools or control peptides (ViraFEST assay). Material: CD4+ T cells from blood, cultured in vitro. The source is a human donor who had recovered from COVID-19.

The rearrangement uses TRBV2 and TRBJ1-6; D is possibly TRBD1 (6 bases). Trimming stripped 5 bases from V and 7 bases from J, with 18 bases between. Looked up from germline, CDR1 is SNHLY and CDR2 is FYNNEI. CDR3 length: 16 residues. CDR3 sequence (DNA): TGTGCCAGCAGTCTACAGGGATGGGTCTCCAATTCACCCCTCCACTTT. Protein: CASSLQGWVSNSPLHF.

This clonotype was picked up a small number of times. The CDR3 DNA sequence: TGTGCCAGCAGTTCCGGGACTAGCGGGAGGAATTTGTACCAAGAGACCCAGTACTTC. Protein product: CASSSGTSGRNLYQETQYF. The gene calls are TRBV7-2 and TRBJ2-5, with 15 positions matching TRBD2. The germline gives CDR1 SGHTA, CDR2 FQGNSA. The CDR3 spans 19 residues. Trimming removed 6 bases from V and 0 bases from J; junction bases left unmatched: 11.

The rearrangement joins TRBV9 to TRBJ2-2; D is uncertain. Trimming took off 1 base at V and 4 bases at J, with 14 bases between the two ends. CDR1 SGDLS and CDR2 YYNGEE come from the germline V gene. The CDR3 consists of 16 residues. CDR3 DNA sequence: TGTGCCAGCAGCGTAAGGTCCCCACCCGGCACCGGGGAGCTGTTTTTT. This sequence encodes CASSVRSPPGTGELFF.

This clonotype is termed medium-sized. The junction differs from germline at one of its ends, possibly a read error. The V gene is TRBV7-7, the J gene TRBJ2-5; 8 bases map to TRBD2. CDR3 length equals 14 residues. The germline V gene has CDR1 SSHAT and CDR2 FNYEAQ (reference sequence). As DNA, the CDR3 is TGTGCTAGCAGCTTTGCCGGGGGGGCCGGGACCCAGTACTTC. This encodes CASSFAGGAGTQYF.

By sample fraction, this clonotype is medium-sized. CDR3 region: CASRTRDRNSNQPQHF. CDR3 nucleotides: TGTGCCAGCAGGACTCGGGACAGGAATAGCAATCAGCCCCAGCATTTT. The chain is built from TRBV19 and TRBJ1-5; 8 bases line up with TRBD1. The germline CDR1 and CDR2 sequences are LNHDA and SQIVND (reference sequence). V dropped 9 bases and J dropped 0; count of bases not matched to a gene: 10. The CDR3 length is 16 residues.

This clonotype has just a few counts. V and J are TRBV20-1 and TRBJ1-1, with 9 bases identical to TRBD1. Germline V gene data show CDR1 as DFQATT and CDR2 as SNEGSKA (reference sequence). Trimming cost V 6 bases and J 3 bases; bases outside gene matches: 8. The CDR3 runs to 14 residues. The CDR3 sequence: CSARTGGWDTEAFF. CDR3 DNA sequence: TGCAGTGCGCGTACAGGGGGCTGGGACACTGAAGCTTTCTTT.